This T cell receptor (beta chain) was profiled in a study of blood T cells in healthy people across ages. This CDR3 region has 11 residues. The germline V and J ends were trimmed by 3 bases and 8 bases, with 7 bases remaining between them. Germline CDR1 is MNHEY and CDR2 is SVGAGI. A J-beta primer mix and a sample-barcoded 5' primer were used in a second PCR of about 6 to 12 cycles. TCRdb redid the calling of the 5' RACE reads with MiXCR, one entry per CDR3 protein. The sample lists 540,000 or so distinct CDR3 sequences; more than 20% were seen once. These data are also associated with another study on T cells of mothers and their children.

The receptor was derived from a boy between 10 and 17 years old in good health. The chain uses TRBV6-5 and TRBJ1-2; no clear D gene. The sequenced sample consisted of blood. CDR3 nucleotides: TGTGCCAGCAGTTATGGAATGGGCTACACCTTC. Residues: CASSYGMGYTF.